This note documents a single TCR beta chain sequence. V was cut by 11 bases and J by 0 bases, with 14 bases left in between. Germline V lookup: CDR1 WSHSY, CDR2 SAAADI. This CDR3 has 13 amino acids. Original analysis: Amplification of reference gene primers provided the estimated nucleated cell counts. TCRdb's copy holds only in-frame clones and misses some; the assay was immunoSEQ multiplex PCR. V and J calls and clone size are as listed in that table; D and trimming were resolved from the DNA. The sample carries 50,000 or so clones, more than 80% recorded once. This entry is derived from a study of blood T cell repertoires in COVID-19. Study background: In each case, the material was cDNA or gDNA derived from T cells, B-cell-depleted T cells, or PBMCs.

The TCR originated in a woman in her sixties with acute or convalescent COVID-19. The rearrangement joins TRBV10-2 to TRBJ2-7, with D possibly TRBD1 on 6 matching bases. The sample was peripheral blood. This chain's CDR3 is CAAHGTNSYEQYF. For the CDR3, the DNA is TGCGCCGCCCACGGGACAAACTCCTACGAGCAGTACTTC.